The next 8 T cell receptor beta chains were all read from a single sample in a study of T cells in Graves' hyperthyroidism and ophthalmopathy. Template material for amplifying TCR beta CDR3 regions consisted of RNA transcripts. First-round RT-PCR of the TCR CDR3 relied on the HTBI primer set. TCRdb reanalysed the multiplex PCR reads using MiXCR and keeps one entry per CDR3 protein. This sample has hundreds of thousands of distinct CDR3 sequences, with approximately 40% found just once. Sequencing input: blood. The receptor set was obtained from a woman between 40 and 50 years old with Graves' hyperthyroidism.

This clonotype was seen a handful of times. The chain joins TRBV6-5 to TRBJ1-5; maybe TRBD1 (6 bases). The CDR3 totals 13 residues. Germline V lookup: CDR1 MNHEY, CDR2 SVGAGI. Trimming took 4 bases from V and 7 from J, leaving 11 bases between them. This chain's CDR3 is CASSSTQGQPQHF. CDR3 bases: TGTGCCAGCAGTTCAACACAGGGCCAGCCCCAGCATTTT.

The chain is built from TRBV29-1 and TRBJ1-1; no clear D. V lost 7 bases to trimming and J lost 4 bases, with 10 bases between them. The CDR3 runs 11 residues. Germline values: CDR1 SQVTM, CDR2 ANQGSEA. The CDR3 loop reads CSGVQSTEAFF. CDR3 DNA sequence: TGCAGCGGGGTACAGAGCACTGAAGCTTTCTTT.

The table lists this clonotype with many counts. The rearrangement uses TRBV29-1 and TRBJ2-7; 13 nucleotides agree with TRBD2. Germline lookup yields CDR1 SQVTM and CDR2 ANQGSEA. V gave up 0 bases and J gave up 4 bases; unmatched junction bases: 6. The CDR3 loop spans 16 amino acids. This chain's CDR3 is CSVEDNTGLAGYEQYF. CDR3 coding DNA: TGCAGCGTTGAAGATAACACGGGACTAGCGGGGTACGAGCAGTACTTC.

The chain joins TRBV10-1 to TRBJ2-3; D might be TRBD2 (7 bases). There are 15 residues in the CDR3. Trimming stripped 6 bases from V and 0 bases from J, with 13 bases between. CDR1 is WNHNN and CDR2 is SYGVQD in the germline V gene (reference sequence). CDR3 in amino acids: CASRSGDISTDTQYF. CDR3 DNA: TGCGCCAGCAGAAGCGGGGACATTAGCACAGATACGCAGTATTTT.

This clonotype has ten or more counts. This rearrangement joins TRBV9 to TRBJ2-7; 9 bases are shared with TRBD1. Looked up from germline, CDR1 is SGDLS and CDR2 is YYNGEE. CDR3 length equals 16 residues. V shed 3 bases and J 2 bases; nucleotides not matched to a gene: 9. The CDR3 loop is CASSANRDRDTYEQYF. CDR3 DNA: TGTGCCAGCAGCGCCAACCGGGACAGGGACACCTACGAGCAGTACTTC.

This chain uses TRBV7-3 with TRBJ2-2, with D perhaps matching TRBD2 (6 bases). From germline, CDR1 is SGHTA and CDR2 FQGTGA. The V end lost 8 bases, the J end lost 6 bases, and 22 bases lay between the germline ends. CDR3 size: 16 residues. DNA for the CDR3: TGTGCCAGCTCACCTACCCAGGCTAGCGAGGCCGGGGAGCTGTTTTTT. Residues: CASSPTQASEAGELFF.

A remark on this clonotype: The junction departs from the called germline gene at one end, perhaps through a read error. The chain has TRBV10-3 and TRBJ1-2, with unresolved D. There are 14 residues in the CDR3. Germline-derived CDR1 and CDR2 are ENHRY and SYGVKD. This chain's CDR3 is CASSYSSDEGGYTF. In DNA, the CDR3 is TGTGCCAGCAGTTACTCGAGCGACGAAGGTGGCTACACCTTC.

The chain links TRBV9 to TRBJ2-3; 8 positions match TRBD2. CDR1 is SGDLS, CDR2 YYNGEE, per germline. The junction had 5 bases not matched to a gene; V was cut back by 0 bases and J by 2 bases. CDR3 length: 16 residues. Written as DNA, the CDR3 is TGTGCCAGCAGCGTAGGGTCGGGGGGGTTCACAGATACGCAGTATTTT. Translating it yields CASSVGSGGFTDTQYF.